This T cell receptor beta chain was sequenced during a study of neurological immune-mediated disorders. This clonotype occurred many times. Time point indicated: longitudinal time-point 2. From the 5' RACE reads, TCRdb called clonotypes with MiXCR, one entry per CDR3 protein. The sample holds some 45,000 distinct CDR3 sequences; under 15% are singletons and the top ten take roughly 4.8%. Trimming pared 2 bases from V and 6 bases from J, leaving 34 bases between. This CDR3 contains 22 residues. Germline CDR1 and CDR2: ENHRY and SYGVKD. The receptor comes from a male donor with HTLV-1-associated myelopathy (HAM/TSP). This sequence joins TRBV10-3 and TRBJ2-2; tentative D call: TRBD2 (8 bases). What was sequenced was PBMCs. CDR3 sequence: CAISERGPRTSQKAGRAGELFF. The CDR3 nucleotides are TGTGCCATCAGTGAGAGGGGGCCGCGGACTAGCCAGAAGGCCGGGCGGGCCGGGGAGCTGTTTTTT.